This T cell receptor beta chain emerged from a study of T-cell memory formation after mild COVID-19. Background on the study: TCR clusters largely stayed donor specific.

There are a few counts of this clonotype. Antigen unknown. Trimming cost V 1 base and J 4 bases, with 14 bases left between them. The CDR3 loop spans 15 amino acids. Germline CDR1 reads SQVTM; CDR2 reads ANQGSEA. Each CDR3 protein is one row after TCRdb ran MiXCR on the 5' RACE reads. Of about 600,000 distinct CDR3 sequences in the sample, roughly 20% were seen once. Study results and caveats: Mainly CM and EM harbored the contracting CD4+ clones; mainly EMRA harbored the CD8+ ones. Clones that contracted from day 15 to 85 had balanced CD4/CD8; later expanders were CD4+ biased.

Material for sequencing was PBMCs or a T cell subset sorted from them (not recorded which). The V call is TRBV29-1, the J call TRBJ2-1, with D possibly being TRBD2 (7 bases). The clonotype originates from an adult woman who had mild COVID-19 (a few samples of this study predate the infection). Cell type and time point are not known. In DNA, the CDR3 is TGCAGCGTTGAAGGGGAGGGGGACTTATACAATGAGCAGTTCTTC. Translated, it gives CSVEGEGDLYNEQFF.